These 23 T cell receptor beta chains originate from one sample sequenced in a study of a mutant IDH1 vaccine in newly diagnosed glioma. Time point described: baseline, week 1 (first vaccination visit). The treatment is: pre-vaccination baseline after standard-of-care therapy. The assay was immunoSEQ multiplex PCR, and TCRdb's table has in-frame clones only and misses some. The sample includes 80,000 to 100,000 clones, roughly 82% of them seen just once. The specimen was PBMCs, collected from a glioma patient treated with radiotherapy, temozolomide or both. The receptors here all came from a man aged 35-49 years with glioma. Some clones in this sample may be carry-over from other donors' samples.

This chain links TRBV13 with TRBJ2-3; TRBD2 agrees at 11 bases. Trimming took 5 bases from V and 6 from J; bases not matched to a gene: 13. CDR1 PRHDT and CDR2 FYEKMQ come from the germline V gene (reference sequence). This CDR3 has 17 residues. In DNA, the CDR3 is TGTGCCAGCAGCCCCGACCTCTTTAGCGGGGGGGCTGATACGCAGTATTTT. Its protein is CASSPDLFSGGADTQYF.

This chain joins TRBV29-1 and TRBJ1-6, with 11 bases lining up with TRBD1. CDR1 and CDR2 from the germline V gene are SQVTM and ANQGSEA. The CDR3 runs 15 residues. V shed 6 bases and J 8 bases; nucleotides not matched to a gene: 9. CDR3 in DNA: TGCAGCGTGGGGGACAGGGGGAACTCGGATTCACCCCTCCACTTT. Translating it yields CSVGDRGNSDSPLHF.

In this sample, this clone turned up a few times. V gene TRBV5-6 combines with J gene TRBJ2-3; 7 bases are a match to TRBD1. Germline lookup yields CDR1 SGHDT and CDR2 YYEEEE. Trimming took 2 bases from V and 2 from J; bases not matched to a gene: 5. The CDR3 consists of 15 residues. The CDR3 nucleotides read TGTGCCAGCAGCTTCTACAGGGGAATCACAGATACGCAGTATTTT. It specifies CASSFYRGITDTQYF.

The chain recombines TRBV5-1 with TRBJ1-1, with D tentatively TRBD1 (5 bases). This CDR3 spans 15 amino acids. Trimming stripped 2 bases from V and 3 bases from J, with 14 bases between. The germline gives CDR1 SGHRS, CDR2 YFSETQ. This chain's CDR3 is CASSFRAGRYTEAFF. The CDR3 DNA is TGCGCCAGCAGCTTTCGGGCAGGGAGATACACTGAAGCTTTCTTT.

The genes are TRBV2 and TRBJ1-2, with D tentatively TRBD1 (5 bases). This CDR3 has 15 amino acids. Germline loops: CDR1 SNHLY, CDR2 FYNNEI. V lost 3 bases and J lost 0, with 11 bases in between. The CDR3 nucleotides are TGTGCCAGCAGTGAGGGGCCCCAGCCTAACTATGGCTACACCTTC. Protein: CASSEGPQPNYGYTF.

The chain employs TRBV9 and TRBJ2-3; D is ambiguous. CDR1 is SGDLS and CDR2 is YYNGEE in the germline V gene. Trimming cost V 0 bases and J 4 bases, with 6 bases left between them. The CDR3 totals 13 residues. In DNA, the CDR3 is TGTGCCAGCAGCGTAGATCAACCAGATACGCAGTATTTT. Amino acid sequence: CASSVDQPDTQYF. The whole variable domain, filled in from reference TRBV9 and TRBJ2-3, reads DSGVTQTPKHLITATGQRVTLRCSPRSGDLSVYWYQQSLDQGLQFLIQYYNGEERAKGNILERFSAQQFPDLHSELNLSSLELGDSALYFCASSVDQPDTQYFGPGTRLTVL.

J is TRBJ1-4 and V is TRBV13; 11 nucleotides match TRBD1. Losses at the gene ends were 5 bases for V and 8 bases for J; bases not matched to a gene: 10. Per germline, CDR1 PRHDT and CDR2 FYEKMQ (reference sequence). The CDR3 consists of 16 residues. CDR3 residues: CASSLRTGGGNEKLFF. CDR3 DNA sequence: TGTGCCAGCAGCCTACGGACAGGGGGCGGGAACGAAAAACTGTTTTTT.

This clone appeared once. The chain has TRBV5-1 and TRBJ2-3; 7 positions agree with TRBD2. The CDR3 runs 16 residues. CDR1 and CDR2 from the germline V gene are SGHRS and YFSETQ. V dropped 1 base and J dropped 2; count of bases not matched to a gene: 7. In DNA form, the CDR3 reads TGCGCCAGCAGCTTGAATCCGGGGGGAAACACAGATACGCAGTATTTT. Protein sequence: CASSLNPGGNTDTQYF.

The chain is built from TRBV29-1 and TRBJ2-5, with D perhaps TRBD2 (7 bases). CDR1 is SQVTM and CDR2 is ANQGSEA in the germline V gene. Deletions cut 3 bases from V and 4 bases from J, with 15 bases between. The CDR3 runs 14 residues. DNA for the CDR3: TGCAGCGTTGACGGTGGGGGGGCCTCAGAGACCCAGTACTTC. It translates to CSVDGGGASETQYF.

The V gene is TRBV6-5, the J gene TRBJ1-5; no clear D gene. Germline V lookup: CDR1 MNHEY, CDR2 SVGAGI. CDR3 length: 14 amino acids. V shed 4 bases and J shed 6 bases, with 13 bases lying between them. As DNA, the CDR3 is TGTGCCAGCAGTTGGGGAGGGCAAGGTCAGCCCCAGCATTTT. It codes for CASSWGGQGQPQHF.

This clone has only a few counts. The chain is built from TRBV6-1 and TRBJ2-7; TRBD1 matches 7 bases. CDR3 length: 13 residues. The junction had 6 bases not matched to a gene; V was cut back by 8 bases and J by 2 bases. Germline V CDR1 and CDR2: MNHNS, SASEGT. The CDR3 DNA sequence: TGTGCCAGCTCGACAGGGTCCCCCTACGAGCAGTACTTC. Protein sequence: CASSTGSPYEQYF.

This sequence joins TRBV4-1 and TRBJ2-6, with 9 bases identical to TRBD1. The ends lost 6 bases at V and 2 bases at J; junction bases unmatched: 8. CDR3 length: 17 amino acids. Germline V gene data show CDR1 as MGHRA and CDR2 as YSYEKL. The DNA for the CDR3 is TGCGCCAGCAGATCGGTACAGGGGGCCGCTGGGGCCAACGTCCTGACTTTC. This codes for CASRSVQGAAGANVLTF.

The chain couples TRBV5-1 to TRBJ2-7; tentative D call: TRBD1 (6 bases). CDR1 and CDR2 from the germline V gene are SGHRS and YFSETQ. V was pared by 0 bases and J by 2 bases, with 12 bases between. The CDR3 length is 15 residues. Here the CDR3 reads CASSLAPTGAYEQYF. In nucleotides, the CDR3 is TGCGCCAGCAGCTTGGCGCCGACAGGTGCCTACGAGCAGTACTTC.

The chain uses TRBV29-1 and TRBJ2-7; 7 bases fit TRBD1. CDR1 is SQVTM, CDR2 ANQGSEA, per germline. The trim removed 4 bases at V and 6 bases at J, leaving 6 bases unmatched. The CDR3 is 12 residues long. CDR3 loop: CSVGRDSREQYF. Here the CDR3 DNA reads TGCAGCGTTGGAAGGGACAGCCGCGAGCAGTACTTC.

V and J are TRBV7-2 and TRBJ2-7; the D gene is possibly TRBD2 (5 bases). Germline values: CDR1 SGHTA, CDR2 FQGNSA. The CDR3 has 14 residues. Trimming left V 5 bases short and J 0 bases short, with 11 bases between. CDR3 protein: CASSHDYDSYEQYF. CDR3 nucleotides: TGTGCCAGCAGCCATGACTACGACTCCTACGAGCAGTACTTC.

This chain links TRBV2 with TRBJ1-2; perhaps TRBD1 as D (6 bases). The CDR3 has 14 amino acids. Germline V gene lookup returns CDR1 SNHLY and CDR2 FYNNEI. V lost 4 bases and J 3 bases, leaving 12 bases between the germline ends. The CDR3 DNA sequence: TGTGCCAGCAGTGGTACGGGGGCCCACTATGGCTACACCTTC. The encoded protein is CASSGTGAHYGYTF.

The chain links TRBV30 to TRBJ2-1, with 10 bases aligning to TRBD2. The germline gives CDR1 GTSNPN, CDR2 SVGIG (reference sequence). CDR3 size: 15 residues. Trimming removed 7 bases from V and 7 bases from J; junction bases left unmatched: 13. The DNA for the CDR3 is TGTGCCTACCCAGGAGCGGGGGGGCTGGGGAATGAGCAGTTCTTC. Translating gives CAYPGAGGLGNEQFF.

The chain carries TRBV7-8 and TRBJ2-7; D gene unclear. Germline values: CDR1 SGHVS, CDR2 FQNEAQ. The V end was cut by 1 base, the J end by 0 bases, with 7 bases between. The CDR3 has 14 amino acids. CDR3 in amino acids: CASSLVHGSYEQYF. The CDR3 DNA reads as TGTGCCAGCAGCTTAGTCCACGGCTCCTACGAGCAGTACTTC. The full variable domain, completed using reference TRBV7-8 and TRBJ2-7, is GAGVSQSPRYKVAKRGQDVALRCDPISGHVSLFWYQQALGQGPEFLTYFQNEAQLDKSGLPSDRFFAERPEGSVSTLKIQRTQQEDSAVYLCASSLVHGSYEQYFGPGTRLTVT.

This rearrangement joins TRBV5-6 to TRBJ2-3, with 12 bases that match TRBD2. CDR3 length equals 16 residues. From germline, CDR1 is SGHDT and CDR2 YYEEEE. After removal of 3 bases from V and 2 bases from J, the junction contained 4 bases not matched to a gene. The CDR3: CASSSLAGGHTDTQYF. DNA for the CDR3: TGTGCCAGCAGCTCACTAGCGGGGGGCCACACAGATACGCAGTATTTT.

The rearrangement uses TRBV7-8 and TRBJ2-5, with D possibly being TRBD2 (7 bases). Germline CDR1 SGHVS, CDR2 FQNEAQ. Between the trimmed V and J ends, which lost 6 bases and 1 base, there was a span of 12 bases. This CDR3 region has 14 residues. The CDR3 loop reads CASSRGGGQETQYF. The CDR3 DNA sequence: TGTGCCAGCAGTCGAGGGGGGGGCCAAGAGACCCAGTACTTC.

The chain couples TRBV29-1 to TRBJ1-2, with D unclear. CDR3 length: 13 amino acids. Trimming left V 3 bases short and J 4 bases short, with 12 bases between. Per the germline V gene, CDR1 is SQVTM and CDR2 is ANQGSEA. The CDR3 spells CSVDVGEFYGYTF. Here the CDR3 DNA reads TGCAGCGTTGATGTTGGGGAGTTCTATGGCTACACCTTC.

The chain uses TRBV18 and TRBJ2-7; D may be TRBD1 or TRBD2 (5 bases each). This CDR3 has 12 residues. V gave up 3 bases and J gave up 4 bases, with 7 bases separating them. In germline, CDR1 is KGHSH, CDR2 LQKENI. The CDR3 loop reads CASSPGGYEQYF. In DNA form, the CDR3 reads TGTGCCAGCTCACCTGGGGGTTACGAGCAGTACTTC.

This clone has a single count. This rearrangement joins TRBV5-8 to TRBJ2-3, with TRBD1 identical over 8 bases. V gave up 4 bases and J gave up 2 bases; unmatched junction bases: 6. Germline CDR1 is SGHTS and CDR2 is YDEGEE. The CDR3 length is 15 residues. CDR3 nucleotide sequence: TGTGCCAGCAGCCTAGGGACAGGAATCACAGATACGCAGTATTTT. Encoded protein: CASSLGTGITDTQYF.